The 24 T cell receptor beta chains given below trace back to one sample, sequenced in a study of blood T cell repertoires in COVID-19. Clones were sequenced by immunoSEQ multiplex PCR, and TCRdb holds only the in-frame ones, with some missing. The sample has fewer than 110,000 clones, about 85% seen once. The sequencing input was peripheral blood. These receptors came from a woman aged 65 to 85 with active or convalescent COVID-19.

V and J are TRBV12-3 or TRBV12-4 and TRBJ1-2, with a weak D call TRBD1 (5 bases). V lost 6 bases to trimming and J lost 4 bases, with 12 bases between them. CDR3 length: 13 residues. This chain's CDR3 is CASSPGRVYGYTF. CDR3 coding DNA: TGTGCCAGCAGCCCCGGCAGGGTCTATGGCTACACCTTC.

CDR3 sequence: CASSFGTGDEQYF. DNA for the CDR3: TGTGCCAGCAGCTTCGGGACAGGGGACGAGCAGTACTTC. The chain carries TRBV11-3 and TRBJ2-7; TRBD1 matches 10 bases. CDR1 and CDR2 from the germline V gene are SGHNT and YENEEA. The CDR3 spans 13 residues. The J segment lost 5 bases and the V segment lost 3 bases, leaving 1 base of the junction unmatched.

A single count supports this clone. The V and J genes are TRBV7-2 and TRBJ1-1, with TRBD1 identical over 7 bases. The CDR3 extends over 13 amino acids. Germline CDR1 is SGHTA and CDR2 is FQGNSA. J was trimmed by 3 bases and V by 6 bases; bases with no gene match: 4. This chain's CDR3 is CASRFGQDTEAFF. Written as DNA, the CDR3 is TGTGCCAGCAGATTCGGACAGGACACTGAAGCTTTCTTT.

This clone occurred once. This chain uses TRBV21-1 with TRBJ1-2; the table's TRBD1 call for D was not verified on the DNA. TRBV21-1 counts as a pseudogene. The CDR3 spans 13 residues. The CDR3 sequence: CASSSRTGYGYTF. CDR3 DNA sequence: TGTGCCAGCAGCTCGCGGACAGGCTATGGCTACACCTTC.

This chain's CDR3 is CASSVTSSASGYEQYF. The DNA of the CDR3 is TGTGCCAGCAGCGTAACCTCTAGTGCCTCGGGCTACGAGCAGTACTTC. The chain links TRBV9 to TRBJ2-7; D gene ambiguous. In germline, CDR1 is SGDLS, CDR2 YYNGEE. The CDR3 covers 16 residues. V shed 1 base and J shed 3 bases, with 17 bases lying between them. Complete variable domain (other parts from reference TRBV9 and TRBJ2-7): DSGVTQTPKHLITATGQRVTLRCSPRSGDLSVYWYQQSLDQGLQFLIQYYNGEERAKGNILERFSAQQFPDLHSELNLSSLELGDSALYFCASSVTSSASGYEQYFGPGTRLTVT.

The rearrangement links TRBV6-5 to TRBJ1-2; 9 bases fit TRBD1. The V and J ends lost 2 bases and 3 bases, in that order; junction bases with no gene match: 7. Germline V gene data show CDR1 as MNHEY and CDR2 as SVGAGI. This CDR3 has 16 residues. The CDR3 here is CASSYTYRGQDYGYTF. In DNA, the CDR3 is TGTGCCAGCAGTTACACATACAGGGGGCAGGACTATGGCTACACCTTC.

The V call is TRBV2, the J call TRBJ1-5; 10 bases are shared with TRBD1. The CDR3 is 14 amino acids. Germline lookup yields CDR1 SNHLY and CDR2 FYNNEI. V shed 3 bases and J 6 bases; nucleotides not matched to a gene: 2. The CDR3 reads CASSEGQGTQPQHF. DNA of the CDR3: TGTGCCAGCAGTGAGGGACAGGGGACTCAGCCCCAGCATTTT.

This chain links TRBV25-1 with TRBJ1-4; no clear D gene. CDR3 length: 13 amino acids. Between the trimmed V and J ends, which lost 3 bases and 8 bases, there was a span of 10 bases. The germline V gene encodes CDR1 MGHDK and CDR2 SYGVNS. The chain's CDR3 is CASSERLKEKLFF. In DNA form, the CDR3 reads TGTGCCAGCAGTGAGAGACTGAAGGAAAAACTGTTTTTT.

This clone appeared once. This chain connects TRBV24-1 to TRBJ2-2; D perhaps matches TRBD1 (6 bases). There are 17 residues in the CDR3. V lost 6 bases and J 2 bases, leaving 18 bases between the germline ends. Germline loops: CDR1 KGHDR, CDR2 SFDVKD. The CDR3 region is CATSYNTRGSNTGELFF. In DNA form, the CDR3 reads TGTGCCACCAGTTACAACACGAGGGGGAGCAACACCGGGGAGCTGTTTTTT.

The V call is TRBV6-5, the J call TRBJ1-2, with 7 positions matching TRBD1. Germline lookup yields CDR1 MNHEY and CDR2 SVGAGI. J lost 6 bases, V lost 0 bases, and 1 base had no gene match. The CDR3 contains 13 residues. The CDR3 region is CASSYSGTDGYTF. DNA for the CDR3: TGTGCCAGCAGTTACTCGGGGACAGATGGCTACACCTTC.

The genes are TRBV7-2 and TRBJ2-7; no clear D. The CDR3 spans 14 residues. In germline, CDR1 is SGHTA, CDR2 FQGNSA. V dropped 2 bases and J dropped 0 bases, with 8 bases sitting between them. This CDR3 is CASSLFTPSYEQYF. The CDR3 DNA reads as TGTGCCAGCAGCTTATTTACACCCTCCTACGAGCAGTACTTC.

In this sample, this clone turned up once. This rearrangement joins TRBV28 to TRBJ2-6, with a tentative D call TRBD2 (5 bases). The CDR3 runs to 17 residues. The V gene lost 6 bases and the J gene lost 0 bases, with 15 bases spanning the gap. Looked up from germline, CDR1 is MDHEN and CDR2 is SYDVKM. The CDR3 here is CASSPSVAGSGANVLTF. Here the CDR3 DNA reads TGTGCCAGCAGCCCCAGCGTCGCGGGCTCTGGGGCCAACGTCCTGACTTTC.

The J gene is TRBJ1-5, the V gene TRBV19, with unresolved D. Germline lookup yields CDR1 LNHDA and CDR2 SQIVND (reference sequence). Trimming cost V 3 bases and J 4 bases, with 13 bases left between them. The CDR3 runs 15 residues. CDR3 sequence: CASSMKSTGNQPQHF. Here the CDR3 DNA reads TGTGCCAGTAGTATGAAGAGCACGGGGAATCAGCCCCAGCATTTT.

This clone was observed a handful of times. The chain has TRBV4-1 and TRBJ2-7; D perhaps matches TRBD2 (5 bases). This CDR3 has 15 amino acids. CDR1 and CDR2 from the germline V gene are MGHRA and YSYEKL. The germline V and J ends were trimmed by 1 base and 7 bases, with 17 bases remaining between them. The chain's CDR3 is CASSQVGFPSGEQYF. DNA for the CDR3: TGCGCCAGCAGCCAAGTTGGTTTTCCATCGGGGGAGCAGTACTTC.

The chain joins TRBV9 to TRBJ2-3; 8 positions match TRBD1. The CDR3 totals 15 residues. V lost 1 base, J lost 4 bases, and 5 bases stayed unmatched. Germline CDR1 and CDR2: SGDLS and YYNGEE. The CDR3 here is CASSVQGAFSDTQYF. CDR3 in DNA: TGTGCCAGCAGCGTACAGGGGGCATTTTCAGATACGCAGTATTTT.

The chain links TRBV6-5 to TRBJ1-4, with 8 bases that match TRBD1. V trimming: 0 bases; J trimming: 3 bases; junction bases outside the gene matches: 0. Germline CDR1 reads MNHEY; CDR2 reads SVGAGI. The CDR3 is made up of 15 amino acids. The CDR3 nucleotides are TGTGCCAGCAGTTACTCACAGGGGGCTAATGAAAAACTGTTTTTT. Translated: CASSYSQGANEKLFF.

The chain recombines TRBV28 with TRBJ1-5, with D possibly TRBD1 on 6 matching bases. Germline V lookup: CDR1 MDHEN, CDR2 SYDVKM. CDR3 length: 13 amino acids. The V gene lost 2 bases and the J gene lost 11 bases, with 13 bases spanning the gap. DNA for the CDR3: TGTGCCAGCAGTTTAGCCCAGACAGGTTCCCAGCATTTT. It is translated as CASSLAQTGSQHF.

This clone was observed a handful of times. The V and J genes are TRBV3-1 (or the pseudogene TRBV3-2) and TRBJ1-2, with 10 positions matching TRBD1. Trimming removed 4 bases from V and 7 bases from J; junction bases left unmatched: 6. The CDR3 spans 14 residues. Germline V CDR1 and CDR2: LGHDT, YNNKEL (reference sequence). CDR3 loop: CASSPRTGGSGYTF. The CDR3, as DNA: TGTGCCAGCAGCCCACGGACAGGGGGTAGTGGCTACACCTTC.

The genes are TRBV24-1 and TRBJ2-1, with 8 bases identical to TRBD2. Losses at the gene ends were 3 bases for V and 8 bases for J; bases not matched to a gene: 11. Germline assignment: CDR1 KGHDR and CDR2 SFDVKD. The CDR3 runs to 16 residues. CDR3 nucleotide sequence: TGTGCCACCAGTGATCGCCGGGGAGCGGGAGAATATGAGCAGTTCTTC. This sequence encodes CATSDRRGAGEYEQFF.

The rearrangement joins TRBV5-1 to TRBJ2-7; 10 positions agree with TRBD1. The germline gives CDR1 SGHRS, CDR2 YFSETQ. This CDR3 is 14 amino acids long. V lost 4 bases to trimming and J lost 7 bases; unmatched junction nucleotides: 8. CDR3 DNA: TGCGCCAGCAGCGCGGGACAGGGGCTAGGGGAGCAGTACTTC. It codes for CASSAGQGLGEQYF.

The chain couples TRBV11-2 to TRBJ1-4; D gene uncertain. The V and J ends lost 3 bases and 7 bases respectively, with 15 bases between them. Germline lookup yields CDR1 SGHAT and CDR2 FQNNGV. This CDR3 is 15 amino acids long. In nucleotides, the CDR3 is TGTGCCAGCAGCTTTAGAGGGAACGAGGGTGAAAAACTGTTTTTT. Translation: CASSFRGNEGEKLFF.

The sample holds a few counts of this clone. This chain's CDR3 is CASSTDSQSPLHF. In nucleotides, the CDR3 is TGCGCCAGCAGCACGGACAGTCAATCACCCCTCCACTTT. The chain combines TRBV5-1 with TRBJ1-6; perhaps TRBD1 as D (6 bases). The V end was cut by 4 bases, the J end by 10 bases, with 12 bases between. The CDR3 is 13 residues long. The germline V gene has CDR1 SGHRS and CDR2 YFSETQ.

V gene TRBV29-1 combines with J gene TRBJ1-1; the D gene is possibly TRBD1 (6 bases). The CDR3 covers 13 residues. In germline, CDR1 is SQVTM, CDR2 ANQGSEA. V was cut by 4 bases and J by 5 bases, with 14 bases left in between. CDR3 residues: CSVVTGRATEAFF. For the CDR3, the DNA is TGCAGCGTTGTTACAGGGCGGGCTACTGAAGCTTTCTTT.

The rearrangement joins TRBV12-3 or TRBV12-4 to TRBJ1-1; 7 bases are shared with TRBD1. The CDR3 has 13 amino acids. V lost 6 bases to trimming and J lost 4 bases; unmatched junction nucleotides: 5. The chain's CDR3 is CASSLGTATEAFF. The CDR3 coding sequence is TGTGCCAGCAGCCTGGGGACAGCCACTGAAGCTTTCTTT.